Below, 17 T cell receptor beta chains from the same sample are listed, as sequenced in a study of cytomegalovirus exposure and HLA in healthy donors. A multiplex PCR was run with 60 Vbeta primers and 13 Jbeta primers. Produced via immunoSEQ multiplex PCR; TCRdb's table is partial and in-frame only. The sample includes 100,000 to 150,000 clones, around 80% of them seen just once. Source material: PBMCs. These receptors originate from a female donor in good health and CMV-seronegative.

The rearrangement links TRBV11-2 to TRBJ2-2, with 8 positions matching TRBD2. V gave up 5 bases and J gave up 4 bases; unmatched junction bases: 6. The CDR3 totals 15 residues. Germline V lookup: CDR1 SGHAT, CDR2 FQNNGV. The CDR3 nucleotides are TGTGCCAGCAGCGTCAGCGGGGGACCCACCGGGGAGCTGTTTTTT. As protein: CASSVSGGPTGELFF.

This chain uses TRBV5-6 with TRBJ2-7; no firm D call. Between the trimmed V and J ends, which lost 2 bases and 4 bases, there was a span of 10 bases. This CDR3 has 13 residues. Germline CDR1 reads SGHDT; CDR2 reads YYEEEE. CDR3 DNA: TGTGCCAGCAGCTTTAGACTCGGGTACGAGCAGTACTTC. It translates to CASSFRLGYEQYF.

This clone appeared a few times. The rearrangement links TRBV6-6 to TRBJ2-1; the D gene is possibly TRBD2 (6 bases). This CDR3 is built from 14 residues. V lost 10 bases to trimming and J lost 0 bases, with 13 bases between them. Germline V gene sequence: CDR1 MNHNY, CDR2 SVGAGI (reference sequence). This chain's CDR3 is CAIIAVSSYNEQFF. The CDR3, as DNA: TGTGCCATCATAGCGGTGAGCTCCTACAATGAGCAGTTCTTC.

The chain has TRBV2 and TRBJ1-4; possibly TRBD1 for D (6 bases). CDR3 length: 13 residues. CDR1 and CDR2 (germline): SNHLY, FYNNEI. Between the trimmed V and J ends, which lost 5 bases and 4 bases, there was a span of 8 bases. The CDR3 here is CASSRTDNEKLFF. As DNA, the CDR3 is TGTGCCAGCAGTCGGACAGATAATGAAAAACTGTTTTTT.

The CDR3 here is CASSPLGGSGNEQFF. In nucleotides, the CDR3 is TGTGCCAGCAGTCCGTTAGGGGGTTCGGGGAATGAGCAGTTCTTC. This rearrangement joins TRBV28 to TRBJ2-1, with a tentative D call TRBD1 (6 bases). This CDR3 is built from 15 residues. Germline-derived CDR1 and CDR2 are MDHEN and SYDVKM. Trimming removed 5 bases from V and 7 bases from J, with 18 bases in between.

V gene TRBV9 combines with J gene TRBJ1-2; 11 nucleotides align to TRBD1. The trim removed 5 bases at V and 6 bases at J, leaving 15 bases unmatched. Per germline, CDR1 SGDLS and CDR2 YYNGEE. The CDR3 loop spans 17 amino acids. The CDR3 loop is CASRDLLGTGGNDGYTF. The CDR3 nucleotides read TGTGCCAGCAGAGACCTACTCGGGACAGGGGGAAATGATGGCTACACCTTC.

The chain employs TRBV28 and TRBJ1-1; D is unresolved. This CDR3 comprises 12 residues. Looked up from germline, CDR1 is MDHEN and CDR2 is SYDVKM. V lost 7 bases and J 10 bases, leaving 16 bases between the germline ends. Here the CDR3 reads CASILRPGLAFF. As DNA, the CDR3 is TGTGCCAGCATTCTAAGGCCGGGTCTAGCTTTCTTT. The whole variable domain, remainder taken from reference TRBV28 and TRBJ1-1, is DVKVTQSSRYLVKRTGEKVFLECVQDMDHENMFWYRQDPGLGLRLIYFSYDVKMKEKGDIPEGYSVSREKKERFSLILESASTNQTSMYLCASILRPGLAFFGQGTRLTVV.

V and J are TRBV6-5 and TRBJ2-2, with D possibly matching TRBD2 (5 bases). From germline, CDR1 is MNHEY and CDR2 SVGAGI. The V and J ends lost 6 bases and 4 bases respectively, with 12 bases between them. CDR3 length equals 14 residues. This CDR3 is CASRLPRGTGELFF. Written as DNA, the CDR3 is TGTGCCAGCAGGCTTCCCCGGGGCACCGGGGAGCTGTTTTTT.

The chain combines TRBV9 with TRBJ2-6; D remains unclear. V lost 0 bases and J 3 bases, leaving 13 bases between the germline ends. The CDR3 sequence is 17 residues long. Germline lookup yields CDR1 SGDLS and CDR2 YYNGEE. The CDR3 nucleotides are TGTGCCAGCAGCGTAGAGGAGTTCAAATTTGGGGCCAACGTCCTGACTTTC. It encodes CASSVEEFKFGANVLTF.

As for this clone: This specimen includes other DNA sequences encoding the same CDR3. The chain uses TRBV6-5 and TRBJ1-2; possible D gene TRBD1, 6 bases. This CDR3 spans 14 amino acids. The ends were cut back, 5 bases at V and 2 bases at J, with 12 bases in the middle. The V gene's germline CDR1 is MNHEY and CDR2 SVGAGI. DNA of the CDR3: TGTGCCAGCAGTAGGGGCACAGGGAACTATGGCTACACCTTC. Translating it yields CASSRGTGNYGYTF.

The chain carries TRBV9 and TRBJ2-1, with TRBD2 identical over 10 bases. The CDR3 runs to 14 residues. Germline assignment: CDR1 SGDLS and CDR2 YYNGEE. Unmatched junction bases numbered 9, after V lost 5 bases and J lost 10 bases. The CDR3 DNA follows: TGTGCCAGCAGTACAGCGGGAGGGCCACGAGAGCAGTTCTTC. The encoded protein is CASSTAGGPREQFF.

The chain joins TRBV10-2 to TRBJ2-7; D is undetermined. The V gene lost 7 bases and the J gene lost 4 bases, with 11 bases spanning the gap. This CDR3 region has 12 residues. Germline CDR1 and CDR2: WSHSY and SAAADI. In nucleotides, the CDR3 is TGCGCCAGCACCCAGACATTTTACGAGCAGTACTTC. Its translation is CASTQTFYEQYF.

V usage is TRBV7-9 and J usage is TRBJ2-1; 7 positions match TRBD1. Trimming at V came to 5 bases and at J to 12 bases, leaving 25 bases not matched to a gene. Germline CDR1 reads SEHNR; CDR2 reads FQNEAQ (reference sequence). This CDR3 is 18 amino acids long. CDR3 in DNA: TGTGCCAGCAGCCCTTCCTGGCAGGGGGACCTCTTTGCCAAGGCGCAGTTCTTC. Its protein product is CASSPSWQGDLFAKAQFF.

As DNA, the CDR3 is TGTGCCACCAGCAGAGAGTCGACAGCAACTAATGAAAAACTGTTTTTT. Encoded protein: CATSRESTATNEKLFF. The genes are TRBV15 and TRBJ1-4; a weak D match, TRBD1 (5 bases). Germline V lookup: CDR1 LNHNV, CDR2 YYDKDF (reference sequence). Trimming cost V 0 bases and J 0 bases, with 8 bases left between them. The CDR3 extends over 16 amino acids.

This clone came up a few times. The V call is TRBV7-2, the J call TRBJ2-1; 9 bases align to TRBD2. The CDR3 contains 12 residues. CDR1 SGHTA and CDR2 FQGNSA come from the germline V gene. Trimming cost V 6 bases and J 12 bases; bases outside gene matches: 6. The CDR3 DNA follows: TGTGCCAGCAGTAGGACTAGCGCAGGGCAGTTCTTC. This gives the protein CASSRTSAGQFF.

V usage is TRBV14 and J usage is TRBJ1-5; D is undetermined. The CDR3 is made up of 13 amino acids. Germline values: CDR1 SGHDN, CDR2 FVKESK. Deletions cut 4 bases from V and 3 bases from J, with 7 bases between. The CDR3 reads CASSLGLNQPQHF. The CDR3 nucleotides are TGTGCCAGCAGCCTTGGACTCAATCAGCCCCAGCATTTT.

The rearrangement links TRBV6-1 to TRBJ1-6, with no clear D. This CDR3 comprises 15 residues. V gave up 3 bases and J gave up 9 bases, with 15 bases separating them. Germline values: CDR1 MNHNS, CDR2 SASEGT. The CDR3 bases are TGTGCCAGCAGTGATCTCCGCGAGGAGAGTTCACCCCTCCACTTT. Protein: CASSDLREESSPLHF.